One and the same sample provided the 23 T cell receptor beta chains below, sequenced in a study of yellow fever vaccine responses in identical twins. TCRdb reanalysed the RT-PCR reads using MiXCR and keeps one entry per CDR3 protein. Among about 11,000 distinct CDR3 sequences, around 77% were seen once, and the ten largest hold more than 6.5%. The sample consisted of T cells from blood (PBMCs), unsorted or a sorted subset (not recorded which), taken before or after yellow fever vaccination (not recorded which). The receptor set was obtained from a woman aged 18-29 years who received the yellow fever vaccine.

The genes are TRBV14 and TRBJ2-3; TRBD1 matches at 7 bases. There are 14 residues in the CDR3. CDR1 is SGHDN and CDR2 is FVKESK in the germline V gene. The ends lost 5 bases at V and 4 bases at J; junction bases unmatched: 6. CDR3: CASSSRTGPDTQYF. The CDR3 DNA sequence: TGTGCCAGCAGCAGCCGGACAGGCCCAGATACGCAGTATTTT.

The V and J genes are TRBV2 and TRBJ2-3; D unclear. The germline V gene encodes CDR1 SNHLY and CDR2 FYNNEI. The CDR3 length is 15 residues. V gave up 6 bases and J gave up 2 bases, with 15 bases separating them. The CDR3 here is CASRDFAGTTDTQYF. CDR3 sequence (DNA): TGTGCCAGCAGAGACTTTGCCGGAACCACAGATACGCAGTATTTT.

The chain combines TRBV12-3 or TRBV12-4 with TRBJ2-3; D remains unclear. Trimming left V 5 bases short and J 3 bases short, with 6 bases between. The CDR3 has 12 residues. In DNA, the CDR3 is TGTGCCAGCAGTGGCCTTACAGATACGCAGTATTTT. Translating it yields CASSGLTDTQYF.

The V call is TRBV7-9, the J call TRBJ1-2; maybe TRBD1 (6 bases). The CDR3 runs to 14 residues. V lost 0 bases to trimming and J lost 4 bases, with 9 bases between them. CDR1 and CDR2 from the germline V gene are SEHNR and FQNEAQ (reference sequence). CDR3 residues: CASSLAGTTYGYTF. The CDR3, as DNA: TGTGCCAGCAGCTTAGCCGGGACAACCTATGGCTACACCTTC.

The gene calls are TRBV11-2 and TRBJ2-5; 11 bases agree with TRBD2. Germline trimming cut 4 bases from V and 3 bases from J; bases unmatched to any gene: 4. CDR1 and CDR2 from the germline V gene are SGHAT and FQNNGV. The CDR3 has 15 residues. The CDR3 protein is CASSWRLAGKETQYF. CDR3 in DNA: TGTGCCAGCAGCTGGAGACTAGCGGGAAAAGAGACCCAGTACTTC.

This chain connects TRBV29-1 to TRBJ2-7, with D perhaps matching TRBD2 (7 bases). CDR3 length: 11 residues. Trimming removed 5 bases at V and 7 bases at J, with 12 bases between. Germline lookup yields CDR1 SQVTM and CDR2 ANQGSEA. CDR3 nucleotides: TGCAGCGTTATACAGGGAGGGGAGCAGTACTTC. Translation: CSVIQGGEQYF.

This clonotype came up a few times. The chain recombines TRBV6-5 with TRBJ1-2; the D gene is possibly TRBD1 (6 bases). The CDR3 has 13 residues. V was cut by 2 bases and J by 7 bases, with 11 bases left in between. The germline gives CDR1 MNHEY, CDR2 SVGAGI. The CDR3 region is CASSYGGAAGYTF. The CDR3 DNA sequence: TGTGCCAGCAGTTACGGGGGGGCGGCTGGCTACACCTTC.

The chain recombines TRBV28 with TRBJ2-7, with 8 bases that match TRBD1. This CDR3 contains 13 residues. J gave up 1 base and V 6 bases, and 2 bases lay outside the gene matches. Germline CDR1 and CDR2: MDHEN and SYDVKM. CDR3 protein: CASRGQGSYEQYF. The CDR3 region has the DNA TGTGCCAGCAGAGGACAGGGTTCCTACGAGCAGTACTTC.

This clonotype has a handful of counts. The chain recombines TRBV6-1 with TRBJ2-7; TRBD1 matches 7 bases. Looked up from germline, CDR1 is MNHNS and CDR2 is SASEGT. Trimming took 5 bases from V and 2 from J; bases not matched to a gene: 6. The CDR3 has 14 amino acids. The DNA for the CDR3 is TGTGCCAGCAGTCAGCCGACAGGGACCTACGAGCAGTACTTC. Protein product: CASSQPTGTYEQYF.

This clonotype appeared a single time. The chain links TRBV29-1 to TRBJ2-1; no reliable D call. Trimming removed 5 bases from V and 7 bases from J, with 6 bases in between. CDR3 length: 10 residues. Germline lookup yields CDR1 SQVTM and CDR2 ANQGSEA. The CDR3 nucleotides are TGCAGCGTTCCTGGGAATGAGCAGTTCTTC. It yields the protein CSVPGNEQFF.

V and J are TRBV15 and TRBJ2-3; TRBD1 agrees at 8 bases. V trimming: 3 bases; J trimming: 2 bases; junction bases outside the gene matches: 7. CDR3 length: 16 residues. CDR1 and CDR2 from the germline V gene are LNHNV and YYDKDF (reference sequence). The CDR3: CATSRDRVGATDTQYF. The CDR3 nucleotides are TGTGCCACCAGCAGGGACAGGGTAGGGGCCACAGATACGCAGTATTTT.

Only a few counts were recorded for this clonotype. The chain carries TRBV25-1 and TRBJ1-5; D unclear. Germline-derived CDR1 and CDR2 are MGHDK and SYGVNS. V lost 2 bases and J 5 bases, leaving 7 bases between the germline ends. This CDR3 has 13 amino acids. CDR3 in amino acids: CASSETGDQPQHF. The CDR3 bases are TGTGCCAGCAGTGAAACCGGCGATCAGCCCCAGCATTTT.

J is TRBJ2-5 and V is TRBV28; 9 bases map to TRBD1. In germline, CDR1 is MDHEN, CDR2 SYDVKM. V shed 6 bases, J shed 1 base, and the junction held 3 bases outside the gene matches. The CDR3 is 14 residues long. The CDR3 loop is CASRKTGGQETQYF. CDR3 bases: TGTGCCAGCAGAAAGACAGGGGGCCAAGAGACCCAGTACTTC.

This sequence joins TRBV7-6 and TRBJ2-3; 7 positions match TRBD1. The CDR3 is 15 amino acids. V shed 0 bases, J shed 4 bases, and the junction held 4 bases outside the gene matches. Germline lookup yields CDR1 SGHVS and CDR2 FNYEAQ. CDR3 DNA: TGTGCCAGCAGCTTAGCGACAGGGTCCCCAGATACGCAGTATTTT. It encodes CASSLATGSPDTQYF.

There are a few counts of this clonotype. J is TRBJ2-7 and V is TRBV4-2; TRBD2 matches 8 bases. This CDR3 comprises 16 residues. Germline-derived CDR1 and CDR2 are LGHNA and YNFKEQ. V trimming: 0 bases; J trimming: 0 bases; junction bases outside the gene matches: 4. The CDR3 here is CASSQDLLAGSYEQYF. DNA for the CDR3: TGTGCCAGCAGCCAAGATCTTCTAGCGGGCTCCTACGAGCAGTACTTC.

The rearrangement joins TRBV7-6 to TRBJ2-6, with 7 positions matching TRBD2. Trimming cost V 0 bases and J 0 bases; bases outside gene matches: 2. The germline V gene encodes CDR1 SGHVS and CDR2 FNYEAQ. CDR3 length: 17 residues. CDR3: CASSLAGEGSGANVLTF. DNA of the CDR3: TGTGCCAGCAGCTTAGCAGGGGAGGGCTCTGGGGCCAACGTCCTGACTTTC.

This chain links TRBV11-1 with TRBJ2-5; D is ambiguous. V was trimmed by 5 bases and J by 5 bases, leaving 15 bases between them. Germline CDR1 is SGHAT and CDR2 is FQDESV (reference sequence). This CDR3 contains 14 residues. The CDR3 region has the DNA TGTGCCAGCAGCCCACGTCAAGGGTGGGAGACCCAGTACTTC. This gives the protein CASSPRQGWETQYF.

The chain couples TRBV6-5 to TRBJ2-2; no firm D call. Germline CDR1 MNHEY, CDR2 SVGAGI. This CDR3 is 15 amino acids long. The ends were cut back, 2 bases at V and 0 bases at J, with 7 bases in the middle. CDR3 amino acids: CASSYAFPNTGELFF. In nucleotides, the CDR3 is TGTGCCAGCAGTTACGCGTTCCCGAACACCGGGGAGCTGTTTTTT.

V usage is TRBV10-3 and J usage is TRBJ2-2; 8 bases are a match to TRBD1. The CDR3 covers 13 residues. After removal of 10 bases from V and 7 bases from J, the junction contained 8 bases not matched to a gene. CDR1 is ENHRY and CDR2 is SYGVKD in the germline V gene. CDR3 protein: CATTTGESGELFF. CDR3 nucleotide sequence: TGTGCCACTACGACAGGGGAAAGCGGGGAGCTGTTTTTT.

This chain links TRBV29-1 with TRBJ1-2, with 9 bases identical to TRBD1. CDR1 is SQVTM, CDR2 ANQGSEA, per germline. The CDR3 runs 11 residues. Trimming at V came to 5 bases and at J to 6 bases, leaving 1 base not matched to a gene. DNA of the CDR3: TGCAGCGTTCGGGACAGGGATGGCTACACCTTC. Translated, it gives CSVRDRDGYTF.

The rearrangement uses TRBV4-1 and TRBJ1-1; D is perhaps TRBD1 (6 bases). The CDR3 is 15 residues long. The germline CDR1 and CDR2 sequences are MGHRA and YSYEKL. V was pared by 1 base and J by 7 bases, with 16 bases between. The CDR3 spells CASSQGEPRTDEAFF. DNA of the CDR3: TGCGCCAGCAGCCAAGGCGAACCCCGGACAGATGAAGCTTTCTTT.

This sequence joins TRBV27 and TRBJ2-7; 10 positions agree with TRBD1. CDR1 and CDR2 (germline): MNHEY, SMNVEV (reference sequence). The J segment lost 3 bases and the V segment lost 5 bases, leaving 4 bases of the junction unmatched. The CDR3 runs 14 residues. The chain's CDR3 is CASSRTGGHYEQYF. The CDR3 nucleotides read TGTGCCAGCAGTCGGACAGGGGGGCACTACGAGCAGTACTTC.

The V and J genes are TRBV2 and TRBJ1-5, with 8 bases that match TRBD1. CDR1 and CDR2 from the germline V gene are SNHLY and FYNNEI. The J segment lost 9 bases and the V segment lost 6 bases, leaving 7 bases of the junction unmatched. This CDR3 has 13 residues. The CDR3 DNA follows: TGTGCCAGCAGGGGACAGGCAAAGGGGCCCCAGCATTTT. It yields the protein CASRGQAKGPQHF.